The next 7 T cell receptor beta chains were all read from a single sample in a study of CD8 T cells in Susac syndrome. After extraction with the RNeasy kit, 0.5 to 1 ug of the RNA was reverse transcribed using random hexamers. One entry per CDR3 protein results from TCRdb running MiXCR on the immunoSEQ multiplex PCR reads. Of around 81,000 distinct CDR3 sequences listed, nearly 95% were seen once; the top ten hold about 0.9%. Material: CD8+ T cells from PBMCs. The receptors were sampled from a human donor with Susac syndrome.

This chain connects TRBV7-9 to TRBJ1-4; unclear D gene. Germline V lookup: CDR1 SEHNR, CDR2 FQNEAQ (reference sequence). This CDR3 spans 14 amino acids. The ends were cut back, 0 bases at V and 7 bases at J, with 9 bases in the middle. CDR3 sequence: CASSLAVEGEKLFF. The CDR3 DNA sequence: TGTGCCAGCAGCTTAGCGGTGGAGGGTGAAAAACTGTTTTTT.

The rearrangement links TRBV5-1 to TRBJ2-7, with D perhaps matching TRBD1 (6 bases). The V gene lost 3 bases and the J gene lost 6 bases, with 13 bases spanning the gap. Germline loops: CDR1 SGHRS, CDR2 YFSETQ. The CDR3 spans 13 residues. The DNA for the CDR3 is TGCGCCAGCAGCTGGACAGAAGGGATCGAGCAGTACTTC. Its translation is CASSWTEGIEQYF.

The chain uses TRBV7-8 and TRBJ2-7; D is unclear. Germline CDR1 and CDR2: SGHVS and FQNEAQ. V was clipped by 5 bases and J by 3 bases, with 14 bases between them. The CDR3 sequence is 14 residues long. The CDR3 bases are TGTGCCAGCAGCACCCATGGCAGATTCTACGAGCAGTACTTC. This translates into CASSTHGRFYEQYF.

V is TRBV7-9 and J is TRBJ2-7, with 9 bases fitting TRBD1. Germline V lookup: CDR1 SEHNR, CDR2 FQNEAQ (reference sequence). J gave up 3 bases and V 1 base, and 10 bases lay outside the gene matches. The CDR3 length is 17 residues. CDR3 nucleotide sequence: TGTGCCAGCAGCTTAGTTGGACAGGGGACAGCGATCTACGAGCAGTACTTC. It encodes CASSLVGQGTAIYEQYF.

This chain connects TRBV21-1 to TRBJ1-5; the table's D call, TRBD1, was not checked against the DNA. TRBV21-1 is flagged as a pseudogene. The CDR3 extends over 18 amino acids. CDR3 amino acids: CASSKAVGAGDGNQPQHF. CDR3 in DNA: TGTGCCAGCAGCAAAGCGGTGGGGGCTGGTGACGGCAATCAGCCCCAGCATTTT.

CDR3 DNA: TGCGCCAGCAGTGAGTCGTCGGGGAACACTGAAGCTTTCTTT. The encoded protein is CASSESSGNTEAFF. The chain uses TRBV10-2 and TRBJ1-1; D unresolved. CDR1 is WSHSY and CDR2 is SAAADI in the germline V gene. The germline V and J ends were trimmed by 0 bases and 1 base, with 6 bases remaining between them. CDR3 length equals 14 residues.

This sequence joins TRBV30 and TRBJ2-3; perhaps D is TRBD1 or TRBD2 (6 bases each). CDR3 length: 14 residues. Germline CDR1 and CDR2: GTSNPN and SVGIG (reference sequence). Trimming cost V 2 bases and J 4 bases, with 13 bases left between them. CDR3 DNA: TGTGCCTGGAGTTCCGGGGGCGGCTCAGATACGCAGTATTTT. Its translation: CAWSSGGGSDTQYF.